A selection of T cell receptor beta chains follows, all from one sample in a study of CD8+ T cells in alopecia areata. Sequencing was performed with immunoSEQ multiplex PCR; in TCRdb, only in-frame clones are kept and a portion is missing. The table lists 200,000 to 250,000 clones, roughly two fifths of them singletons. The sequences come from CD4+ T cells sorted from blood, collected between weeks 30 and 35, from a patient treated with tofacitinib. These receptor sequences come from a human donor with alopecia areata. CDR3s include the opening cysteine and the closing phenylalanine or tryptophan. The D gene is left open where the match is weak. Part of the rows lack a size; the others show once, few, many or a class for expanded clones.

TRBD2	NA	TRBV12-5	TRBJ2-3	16	CASGRFVAGGLYTQYF	TGTGCTAGTGGCCGCTTCGTAGCGGGAGGCCTCTATACGCAGTATTTT
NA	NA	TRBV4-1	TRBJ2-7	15	CASSQGGVSPYEQYF	TGCGCCAGCAGTCAAGGGGGGGTATCACCCTACGAGCAGTACTTC
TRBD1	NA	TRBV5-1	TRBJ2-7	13	CASSFRGPYEQYF	TGCGCCAGCAGCTTCAGGGGGCCCTACGAGCAGTACTTC
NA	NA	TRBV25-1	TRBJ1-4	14	CASSPGGADEKLFF	TGTGCCAGCTCCCCCGGGGGGGCGGATGAAAAACTGTTTTTT
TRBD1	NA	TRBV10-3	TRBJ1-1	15	CAISGGTGRDTEAFF	TGTGCCATCAGTGGAGGGACAGGGAGGGACACTGAAGCTTTCTTT
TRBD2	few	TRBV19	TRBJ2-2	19	CASRRPGLAVSGDSGELFF	TGTGCCAGTAGGAGGCCGGGACTAGCAGTTAGTGGAGACTCCGGGGAGCTGTTTTTT
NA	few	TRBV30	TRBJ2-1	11	CAWSPSNEQFF	TGTGCCTGGAGCCCCTCCAATGAGCAGTTCTTC
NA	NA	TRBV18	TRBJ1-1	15	CASSPFTTENTEAFF	TGTGCCAGCTCACCTTTTACGACAGAGAACACTGAAGCTTTCTTT
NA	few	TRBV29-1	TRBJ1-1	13	CSVAGKLNTEAFF	TGCAGCGTTGCGGGGAAACTGAACACTGAAGCTTTCTTT
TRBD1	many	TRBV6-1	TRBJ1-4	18	CASSEARDRRVLNEKLFF	TGTGCCAGCAGTGAAGCGCGGGACAGGAGGGTTCTTAATGAAAAACTGTTTTTT
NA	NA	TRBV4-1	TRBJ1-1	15	CASSQDKGANTEAFF	TGCGCCAGCAGCCAAGATAAAGGGGCGAACACTGAAGCTTTCTTT
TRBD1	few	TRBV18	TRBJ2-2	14	CASSPDRDTGELFF	TGTGCCAGCTCACCTGACAGGGACACCGGGGAGCTGTTTTTT
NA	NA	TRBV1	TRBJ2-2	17	CTSSLGLAGGHRGELFF	TGCACCAGCAGCCTTGGACTAGCGGGGGGTCATCGCGGGGAGCTGTTTTTT
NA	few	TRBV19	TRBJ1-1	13	CASSNERNTEAFF	TGTGCCAGTAGTAATGAGAGGAACACTGAAGCTTTCTTT
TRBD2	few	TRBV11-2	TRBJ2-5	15	CASSLGLAVQETQYF	TGTGCCAGCAGCTTAGGGCTAGCGGTACAAGAGACCCAGTACTTC
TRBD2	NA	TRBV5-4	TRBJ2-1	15	CASSPGTSWYNEQFF	TGTGCCAGCAGTCCCGGGACTAGCTGGTACAATGAGCAGTTCTTC
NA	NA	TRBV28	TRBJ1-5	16	CASSPSLTVSNQPQHF	TGTGCCAGCAGTCCTAGCCTGACAGTTAGCAATCAGCCCCAGCATTTT
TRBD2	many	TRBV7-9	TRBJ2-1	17	CASSPPGGSGRDNEQFF	TGTGCCAGCAGCCCCCCGGGGGGTAGCGGGAGAGACAATGAGCAGTTCTTC
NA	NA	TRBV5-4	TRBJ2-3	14	CASSSDSSTDTQYF	TGTGCCAGCAGCTCGGACAGCAGCACAGATACGCAGTATTTT
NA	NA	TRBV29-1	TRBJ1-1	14	CSVLGGSGNTEAFF	TGCAGCGTTCTCGGGGGCAGCGGGAACACTGAAGCTTTCTTT
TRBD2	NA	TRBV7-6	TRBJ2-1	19	CTSRAISGRAPISYNEQFF	TGTACCAGCAGAGCCATTAGCGGGAGGGCCCCCATCTCCTACAATGAGCAGTTCTTC
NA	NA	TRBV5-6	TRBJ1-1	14	CASSLRQRWTEAFF	TGTGCCAGCAGCCTACGACAGCGATGGACTGAAGCTTTCTTT